This TCR beta chain was found in a study of neoadjuvant nivolumab and ipilimumab in lung cancer. On this clone: Its target is not known.

Regarding the study as a whole: From pretherapy to surgery, tumor richness and clonality rose with dual therapy.

TCRdb's table, derived via immunoSEQ multiplex PCR, lists solely in-frame clones and lacks some. The table includes 26,000 or so clones, 65% to 85% detected once. V lost 5 bases and J lost 2, with 19 bases in between. Germline V gene data show CDR1 as SNHLY and CDR2 as FYNNEI. There are 16 residues in the CDR3. The chain links TRBV2 to TRBJ2-7; either TRBD1 or TRBD2 may supply D (5 bases each). The sample in question was peripheral blood, obtained before neoadjuvant nivolumab, alone or with ipilimumab. The TCR originated in an adult with non-small cell lung cancer. CDR3 nucleotides: TGTGCCAGCAGTCCCCCATGGACGGGGCGAGCCTACGAGCAGTACTTC. Amino acid sequence: CASSPPWTGRAYEQYF.